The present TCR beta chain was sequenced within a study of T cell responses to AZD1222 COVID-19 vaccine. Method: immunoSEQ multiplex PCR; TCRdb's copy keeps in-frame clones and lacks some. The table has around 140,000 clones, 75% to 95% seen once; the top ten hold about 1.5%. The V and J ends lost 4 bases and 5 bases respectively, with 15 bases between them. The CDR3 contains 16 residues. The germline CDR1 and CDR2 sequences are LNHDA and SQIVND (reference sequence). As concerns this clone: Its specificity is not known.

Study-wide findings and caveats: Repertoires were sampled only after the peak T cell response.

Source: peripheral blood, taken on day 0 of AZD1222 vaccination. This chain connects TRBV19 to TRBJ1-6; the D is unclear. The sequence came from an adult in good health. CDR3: CASSTVGPKNNSPLHF. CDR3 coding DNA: TGTGCCAGTAGTACAGTAGGACCGAAAAATAATTCACCCCTCCACTTT.